These T cell receptor beta chains were read from a single sample in a study of OX40 agonist ivuxolimab in advanced cancers. TCRdb's copy holds only in-frame clones and misses some; the assay was immunoSEQ multiplex PCR. This sample carries some 95,000 clones, roughly 94% of them seen once, and the ten largest clones take 0.51%. Sequenced here: CD4+ or CD8+ T cells sorted from blood, sampled in a trial of the OX40 agonist ivuxolimab. These receptors were collected from an adult with an advanced solid tumor such as melanoma, head and neck, liver or kidney cancer. The CDR3 runs from the conserved cysteine through the conserved F or W. The order of the fields is clone size, V gene, CDR3 protein. Clone size is not always given. Where it is, it says once, few, many or a class for expanded clones.

NA TRBV14 CASSRRGVLVTGELFF
NA TRBV7-9 CASSSVYRGQGTEAFF
NA TRBV19 CASSISRTSYNSPLHF
NA TRBV10-2 CASSGQNNSPLHF
NA TRBV11-2 CASSISGGGQGIVGYTF
NA TRBV7-2 CASSLRAREQYF
NA TRBV10-3 CAISDPAGAAYGYTF
once TRBV15 CATSALGQENNEQFF
NA TRBV5-1 CASSLAALTSGGYNEQFF
NA TRBV2 CASSEALIAKGPYEQYF
NA TRBV7-7 CASSTGLVVDEQFF
NA TRBV10-1 CASSPGHQEGVRETQYF
NA TRBV19 CASRRPSTGPLITDTQYF
NA TRBV19 CASSSQASNNEQFF
NA TRBV7-6 CASSPRTGGSTNEKLFF
NA TRBV11-2 CASSEGNRGVEEKLFF
NA TRBV9 CASSVGTSALHYEQYF
few TRBV7-8 CASSRSPEGGTQPQHF
NA TRBV9 CASSVDIATNEKLFF
NA TRBV5-8 CASSLSDRAWDNEQFF
NA TRBV29-1 CSVAGTSLRSSYNEQFF
NA TRBV28 CASRGVDGGTGSNYGYTF
NA TRBV10-3 CAISGAREETQYF
few TRBV2 CASSPNYGYTF
NA TRBV5-1 CASSHWTLNNEQFF
NA TRBV7-2 CASSSRNSPLHF
NA TRBV27 CASSLTGHPFF
NA TRBV27 CASSLKPPDRVRVDEQFF
NA TRBV19 CASTRQGQLNTEAFF
NA TRBV5-5 CASSLSGDAAQHF
NA TRBV18 CASSPPGGSEAFF
NA TRBV5-1 CASTLAGGPVETQYF
NA TRBV27 CASSTIITGFYNEQFF
NA TRBV19 CASSSRDRGLAGGYEQYF
NA TRBV30 CAWSPGARGYTF
NA TRBV1 CTSSQQGLAGVGYNEQFF
NA TRBV5-6 CASSLEAGGSYEQYF
NA TRBV30 CAWSVHGSGRRYEQYF
NA TRBV4-1 CASSQDLRQGVYNEQFF
NA TRBV2 CASSPGTGGQPQHF
NA TRBV30 CAWGGTSGSEQYF
NA TRBV7-2 CASSWTSGGQETQYF
NA TRBV11-3 CASSQGGGSAKETQYF
once TRBV30 CAWSLLAGGLGTDTQYF
NA TRBV4-2 CASSQQLGMRHYEQYF
NA TRBV7-3 CASSLTAGQGAGANVLTF
NA TRBV7-9 CASSPREGSYEQYF
NA TRBV2 CASSVQGGPYEQYF
NA TRBV7-3 CASSLSGYEQYF
NA TRBV13 CASSWLGKGGETQYF
NA TRBV5-1 CASKPQGSATEAFF
NA TRBV7-3 CASSYRGAGTGELFF
NA TRBV29-1 CSALAANTEAFF
NA TRBV2 CASSPTGTNTEAFF
NA TRBV7-2 CASSKIAGGPRVDTQYF
NA TRBV5-6 CASSRVSSGNTIYF
NA TRBV10-2 CASSLRENQPQHF
NA TRBV18 CASSPATSGEQFF